Presented here are 5 T cell receptor beta chains from one specimen sequenced in a study of type 1 regulatory T cells. These TCRs are of unknown antigen specificity. TCRdb re-derived calls from the reads in MiXCR, one entry per CDR3 protein. The repertoire includes about 42,000 distinct CDR3 sequences, more than 10% of them detected once, and 7% to 9% sits in the top ten. Sample: cultured non-Tr1 T cells, either the whole culture or a sorted T cell fraction (not recorded which). These receptors originate from a human donor in good health.

This clonotype was counted ten times or more. V usage is TRBV20-1 and J usage is TRBJ2-5, with 8 bases aligning to TRBD1. The J segment lost 3 bases and the V segment lost 6 bases, leaving 3 bases of the junction unmatched. The germline V gene encodes CDR1 DFQATT and CDR2 SNEGSKA (reference sequence). This CDR3 is built from 12 residues. In DNA, the CDR3 is TGCAGTGCATCAGGGGGCGAAGAGACCCAGTACTTC. Its translation is CSASGGEETQYF.

This clonotype was observed at least ten times. This chain links TRBV3-1 with TRBJ2-6; no definite D call. The CDR3 loop spans 14 amino acids. CDR1 LGHDT and CDR2 YNNKEL come from the germline V gene (reference sequence). V was clipped by 3 bases and J by 0 bases, with 3 bases between them. CDR3 nucleotides: TGTGCCAGCAGCCAGAACTCTGGGGCCAACGTCCTGACTTTC. Protein sequence: CASSQNSGANVLTF.

The chain links TRBV3-1 to TRBJ2-2; 7 bases map to TRBD1. After removal of 9 bases from V and 5 bases from J, the junction contained 9 bases not matched to a gene. This CDR3 region has 14 residues. The germline CDR1 and CDR2 sequences are LGHDT and YNNKEL (reference sequence). The CDR3 region is CASSYRGRTGELFF. DNA for the CDR3: TGTGCCAGTAGCTACAGGGGCCGGACCGGGGAGCTGTTTTTT.

The V and J genes are TRBV11-2 and TRBJ1-2; 9 nucleotides align to TRBD1. CDR3 length: 13 residues. CDR1 and CDR2 (germline): SGHAT, FQNNGV. V lost 5 bases to trimming and J lost 8 bases; unmatched junction nucleotides: 6. CDR3 nucleotides: TGTGCCAGCAGCGGGACAGGGTTAAGCGGCTACACCTTC. Protein: CASSGTGLSGYTF.

The CDR3 region is CASSFVTGTLYEQYF. DNA of the CDR3: TGCGCCAGCAGCTTTGTAACCGGGACGCTATACGAGCAGTACTTC. The chain links TRBV5-1 to TRBJ2-7; tentatively, D is TRBD1 or TRBD2 (5 bases each). The V and J ends lost 2 bases and 4 bases respectively, with 16 bases between them. This CDR3 has 15 residues. From germline, CDR1 is SGHRS and CDR2 YFSETQ.